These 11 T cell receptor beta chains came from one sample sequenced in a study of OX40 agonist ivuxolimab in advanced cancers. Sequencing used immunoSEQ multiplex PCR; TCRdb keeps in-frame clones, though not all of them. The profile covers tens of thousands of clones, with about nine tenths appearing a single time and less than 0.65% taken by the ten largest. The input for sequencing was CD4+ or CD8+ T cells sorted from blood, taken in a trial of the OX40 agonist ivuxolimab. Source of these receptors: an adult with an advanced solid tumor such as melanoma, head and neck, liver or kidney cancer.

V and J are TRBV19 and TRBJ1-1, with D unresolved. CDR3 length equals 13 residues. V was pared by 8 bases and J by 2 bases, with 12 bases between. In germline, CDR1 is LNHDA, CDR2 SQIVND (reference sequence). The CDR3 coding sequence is TGTGCCAGTTCCATAGGGATTAACACTGAAGCTTTCTTT. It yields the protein CASSIGINTEAFF.

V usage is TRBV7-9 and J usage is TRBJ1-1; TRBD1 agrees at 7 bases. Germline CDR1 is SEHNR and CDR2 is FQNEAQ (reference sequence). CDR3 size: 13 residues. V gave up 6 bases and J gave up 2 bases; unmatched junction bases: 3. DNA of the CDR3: TGTGCCAGCAGGGGACAGCCAAACACTGAAGCTTTCTTT. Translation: CASRGQPNTEAFF.

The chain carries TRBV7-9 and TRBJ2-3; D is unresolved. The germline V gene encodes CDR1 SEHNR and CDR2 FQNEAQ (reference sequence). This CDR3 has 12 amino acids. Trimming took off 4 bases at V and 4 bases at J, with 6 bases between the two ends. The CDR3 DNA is TGTGCCAGCAGCTACGTGTCAGATACGCAGTATTTT. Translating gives CASSYVSDTQYF. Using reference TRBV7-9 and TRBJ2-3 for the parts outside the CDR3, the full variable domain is DTGVSQNPRHKITKRGQNVTFRCDPISEHNRLYWYRQTLGQGPEFLTYFQNEAQLEKSRLLSDRFSAERPKGSFSTLEIQRTEQGDSAMYLCASSYVSDTQYFGPGTRLTVL.

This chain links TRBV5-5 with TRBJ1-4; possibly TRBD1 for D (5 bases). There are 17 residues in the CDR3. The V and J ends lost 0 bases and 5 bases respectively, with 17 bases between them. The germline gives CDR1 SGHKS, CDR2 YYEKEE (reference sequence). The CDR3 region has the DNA TGTGCCAGCAGCTTGGGTGGGGCATGGGGCGGCAATGAAAAACTGTTTTTT. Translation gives CASSLGGAWGGNEKLFF.

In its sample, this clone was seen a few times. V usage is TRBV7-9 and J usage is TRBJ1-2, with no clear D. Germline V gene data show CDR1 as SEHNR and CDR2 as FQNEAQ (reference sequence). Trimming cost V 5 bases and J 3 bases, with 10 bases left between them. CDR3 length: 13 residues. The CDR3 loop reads CASSLGSHYGYTF. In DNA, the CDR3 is TGTGCCAGCAGCCTAGGGAGTCACTATGGCTACACCTTC.

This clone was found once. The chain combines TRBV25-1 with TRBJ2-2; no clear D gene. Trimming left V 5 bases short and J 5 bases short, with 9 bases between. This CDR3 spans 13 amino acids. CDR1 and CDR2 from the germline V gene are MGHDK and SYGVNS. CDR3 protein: CASSPQITGELFF. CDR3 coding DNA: TGTGCCAGCAGTCCACAGATTACCGGGGAGCTGTTTTTT. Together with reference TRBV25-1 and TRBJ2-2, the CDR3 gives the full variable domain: EADIYQTPRYLVIGTGKKITLECSQTMGHDKMYWYQQDPGMELHLIHYSYGVNSTEKGDLSSESTVSRIRTEHFPLTLESARPSHTSQYLCASSPQITGELFFGEGSRLTVL.

This CDR3 reads CASSNRAEAFF. The CDR3 bases are TGTGCCAGTAGTAACAGGGCAGAAGCTTTCTTT. The V and J genes are TRBV19 and TRBJ1-1, with D maybe TRBD1 (6 bases). CDR1 LNHDA and CDR2 SQIVND come from the germline V gene (reference sequence). V dropped 4 bases and J dropped 8 bases, with 8 bases sitting between them. The CDR3 is 11 amino acids.

The CDR3 protein is CASSQSWGETQYF. CDR3 in DNA: TGTGCCAGCAGCCAATCCTGGGGAGAGACCCAGTACTTC. V usage is TRBV16 and J usage is TRBJ2-5; no clear D. The CDR3 is 13 residues long. The V and J ends lost 0 bases and 4 bases respectively, with 6 bases between them. Germline CDR1 reads KGHSY; CDR2 reads FQNENV.

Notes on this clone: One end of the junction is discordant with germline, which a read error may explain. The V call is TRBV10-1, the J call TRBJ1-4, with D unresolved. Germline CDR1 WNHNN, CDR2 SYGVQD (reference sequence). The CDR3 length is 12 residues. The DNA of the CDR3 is TGCGCCAGCAGCGTACCTAACGAAAAACTGTTTTTT. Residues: CASSVPNEKLFF.

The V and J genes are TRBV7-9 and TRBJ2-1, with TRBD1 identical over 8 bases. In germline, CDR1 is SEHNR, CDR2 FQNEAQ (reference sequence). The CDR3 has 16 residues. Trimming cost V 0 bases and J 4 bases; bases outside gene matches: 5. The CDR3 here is CASSLAQGAPYNEQFF. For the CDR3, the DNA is TGTGCCAGCAGCTTAGCGCAGGGGGCCCCATACAATGAGCAGTTCTTC. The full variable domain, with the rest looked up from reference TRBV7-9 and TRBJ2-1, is DTGVSQNPRHKITKRGQNVTFRCDPISEHNRLYWYRQTLGQGPEFLTYFQNEAQLEKSRLLSDRFSAERPKGSFSTLEIQRTEQGDSAMYLCASSLAQGAPYNEQFFGPGTRLTVL.

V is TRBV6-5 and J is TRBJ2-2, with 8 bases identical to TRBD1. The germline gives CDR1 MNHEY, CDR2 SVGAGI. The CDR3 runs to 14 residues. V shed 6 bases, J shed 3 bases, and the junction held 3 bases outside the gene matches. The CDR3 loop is CASRQTGDTGELFF. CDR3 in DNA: TGTGCCAGCAGGCAGACAGGGGACACCGGGGAGCTGTTTTTT.